The clone carrying this T cell receptor beta chain came up a few times. This sample was included in a study of shared clonotypes between healthy human individuals. V was shortened by 3 bases and J by 3 bases, with 9 bases between the two germline ends. CDR1 SNHLY and CDR2 FYNNEI come from the germline V gene. The CDR3 runs to 13 residues. Libraries were prepared by immunoSEQ multiplex PCR; TCRdb keeps only in-frame clonotypes and omits some of them. Of about 1 million clones in the sample, 70% to 80% were seen once. The TCR comes from a man between 18 and 35 years old in good health. Specimen: memory CD4+ T cells sorted from blood. The sample's subset: CD45RA-negative fraction. The chain couples TRBV2 to TRBJ2-7; tentatively, D is TRBD2 (6 bases). The CDR3 nucleotides read TGTGCCAGCAGTGATAGGCGGGGCTACGAGCAGTACTTC. This translates into CASSDRRGYEQYF.